Included here is one TCR beta chain sequence, with context. Its antigen is not identified. This CDR3 region has 14 residues. The germline V gene encodes CDR1 MDHEN and CDR2 SYDVKM. V shed 6 bases and J shed 11 bases, with 17 bases lying between them. The entry originates in a study of graft-versus-host responses after intestinal transplantation. TCRdb's table, derived via immunoSEQ multiplex PCR, lists solely in-frame clones and lacks some. Of tens of thousands of clones in the sample, roughly 80% are singletons; the top ten hold more than 15%. This TCR was recovered from a human donor who received an intestinal transplant. The sample in question was unstimulated CD8+ T cells sorted from spleen or lymph node cells, obtained before intestinal transplant. The chain combines TRBV28 with TRBJ1-6, with D possibly TRBD1 on 6 matching bases. The CDR3, as DNA: TGTGCCAGCAGACCACAGGGCTATTGGGCACCCCTCCACTTT. Translation: CASRPQGYWAPLHF.